This T cell receptor (beta chain) was sequenced in a study of identifying expanded T cells in peripheral blood. During the collection period, no donor immune events like infections were recorded. Study-wide findings and caveats: Technical replicates showed around 1.2 changed clones; approximately two weeks roughly 16; four weeks 19. Roughly two-week clone count variance significantly increased as total template count grew.

Measured with immunoSEQ multiplex PCR; TCRdb has only the in-frame clones, and not every one. The sample has around 95,000 clones, 88% seen once. With respect to this clone: The antigen is not known.

Germline-derived CDR1 and CDR2 are GTSNPN and SVGIG (reference sequence). This CDR3 is built from 18 residues. The junction had 12 bases not matched to a gene; V was cut back by 4 bases and J by 0 bases. The chain recombines TRBV30 with TRBJ1-3, with 10 bases fitting TRBD1. This clonotype was sampled from a person aged 18-69 years in good health. The sequenced sample was blood. Written as DNA, the CDR3 is TGTGCCTGGACTCCCCTTCGGACAGGGGGTTTCTCTGGAAACACCATATATTTT. Translated: CAWTPLRTGGFSGNTIYF.